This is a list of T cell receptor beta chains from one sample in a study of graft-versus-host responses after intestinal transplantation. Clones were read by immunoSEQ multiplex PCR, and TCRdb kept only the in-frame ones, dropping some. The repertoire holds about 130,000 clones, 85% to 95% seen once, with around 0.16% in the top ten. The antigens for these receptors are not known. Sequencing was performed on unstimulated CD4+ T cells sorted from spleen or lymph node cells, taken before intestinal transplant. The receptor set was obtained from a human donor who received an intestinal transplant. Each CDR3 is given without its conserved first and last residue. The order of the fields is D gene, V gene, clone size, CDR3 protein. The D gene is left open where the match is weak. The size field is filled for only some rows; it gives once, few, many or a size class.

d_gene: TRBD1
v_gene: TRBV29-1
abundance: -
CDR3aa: SVRTGGTDTQY

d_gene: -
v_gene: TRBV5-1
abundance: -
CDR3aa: ASSFSPGGPDTQY

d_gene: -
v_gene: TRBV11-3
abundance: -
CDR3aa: ASSFGVTEAF

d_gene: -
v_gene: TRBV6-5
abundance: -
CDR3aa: ASSIGAQSGNTIY

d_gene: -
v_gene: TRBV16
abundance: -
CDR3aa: ASSRGGLPYEQY

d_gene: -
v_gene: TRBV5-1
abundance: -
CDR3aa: ASSEGDTQY

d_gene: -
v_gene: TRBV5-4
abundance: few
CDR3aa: ASSLVRGSEQY

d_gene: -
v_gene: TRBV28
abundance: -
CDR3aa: ASSLPPDHEQY

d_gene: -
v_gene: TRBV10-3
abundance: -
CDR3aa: ASRGDMNTEAF

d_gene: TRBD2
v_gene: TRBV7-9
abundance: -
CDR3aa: ASSLALAGEETQY

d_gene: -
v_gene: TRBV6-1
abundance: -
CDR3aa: ATLRAALSYEQY

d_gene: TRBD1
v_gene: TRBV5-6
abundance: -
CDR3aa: ASSFRGPLNTEAF

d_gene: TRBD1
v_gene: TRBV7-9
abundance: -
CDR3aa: ASSRGQGATNEKLF

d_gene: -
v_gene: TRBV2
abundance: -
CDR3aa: ARGSRAYEQY

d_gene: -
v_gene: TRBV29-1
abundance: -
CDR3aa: SVVGLVVEQF

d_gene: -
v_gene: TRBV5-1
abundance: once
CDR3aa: ASSLVGTRGHEQY

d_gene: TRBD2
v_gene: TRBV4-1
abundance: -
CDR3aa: ASSQFTSGADTQY

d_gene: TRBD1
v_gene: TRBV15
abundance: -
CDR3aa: ATSRRDSQETQY

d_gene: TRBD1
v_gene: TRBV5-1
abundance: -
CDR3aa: ASSAGQGVTYGYT

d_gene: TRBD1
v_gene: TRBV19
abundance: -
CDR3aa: ASSPGQGGEKLF

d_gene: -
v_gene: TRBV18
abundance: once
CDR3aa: ASFSTSYGYT

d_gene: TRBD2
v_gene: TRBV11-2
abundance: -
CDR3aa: ASSLRAGNTQETQY

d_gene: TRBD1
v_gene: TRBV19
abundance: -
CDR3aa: ASRDRGNTEAF

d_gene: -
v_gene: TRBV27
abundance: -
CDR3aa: ASSTRTLGYGYT

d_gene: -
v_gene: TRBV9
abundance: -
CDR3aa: ASRADSSYGYT

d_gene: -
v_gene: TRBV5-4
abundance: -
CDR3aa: ASTSGIANYGYT

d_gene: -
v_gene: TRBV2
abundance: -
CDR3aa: ASRLQTNTGELF

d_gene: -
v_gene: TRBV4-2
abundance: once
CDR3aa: ASSQVGVSIAGELF

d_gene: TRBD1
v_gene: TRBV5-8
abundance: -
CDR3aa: ASSLGYRGRGQPQH

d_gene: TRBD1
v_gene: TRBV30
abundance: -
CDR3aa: AWAADRWSAGANVLT

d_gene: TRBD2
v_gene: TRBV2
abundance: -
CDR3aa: ASKTSGYEQY

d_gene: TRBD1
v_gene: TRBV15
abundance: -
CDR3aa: ATSRQGAISPLH

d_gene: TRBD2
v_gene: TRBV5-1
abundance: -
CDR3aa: ASSERTIAGVGNTQY

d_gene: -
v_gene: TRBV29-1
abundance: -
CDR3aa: SAFREMNTEAF

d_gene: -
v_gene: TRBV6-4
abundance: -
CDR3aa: ATRREDGSNYGYT

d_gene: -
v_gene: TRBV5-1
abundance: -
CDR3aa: ASSIRTGTGTGELF